This TCR beta chain was documented in a study of post-analysis software for immune sequencing data. Study observations and caveats: When patients were compared with controls, 4 or 5 TRBV segments were more frequent, TRBV5-6, TRBV5-1 and TRBV20-1 among them.

Unique molecular identifiers featured in each of the TCR beta cDNA libraries. TCRdb re-called the PCR reads through MiXCR, storing one row per CDR3 protein. The repertoire has approximately 730,000 distinct CDR3 sequences, 25% to 30% of them found once; the top ten carry around 0.6%. Concerning this clonotype itself: Its antigen is undetermined.

CDR1 and CDR2 (germline): DFQATT, SNEGSKA (reference sequence). V was trimmed by 6 bases and J by 8 bases, leaving 22 bases between them. The CDR3 is 14 amino acids. The sequence derives from a girl under 18 with multiple sclerosis. The chain is built from TRBV20-1 and TRBJ1-2; weak D call: TRBD1 (6 bases). The specimen sequenced was blood. In DNA form, the CDR3 reads TGCAGTGCCGAGAGGGGGTCCTCCCGCAGAGGCTACACCTTC. Translating gives CSAERGSSRRGYTF.